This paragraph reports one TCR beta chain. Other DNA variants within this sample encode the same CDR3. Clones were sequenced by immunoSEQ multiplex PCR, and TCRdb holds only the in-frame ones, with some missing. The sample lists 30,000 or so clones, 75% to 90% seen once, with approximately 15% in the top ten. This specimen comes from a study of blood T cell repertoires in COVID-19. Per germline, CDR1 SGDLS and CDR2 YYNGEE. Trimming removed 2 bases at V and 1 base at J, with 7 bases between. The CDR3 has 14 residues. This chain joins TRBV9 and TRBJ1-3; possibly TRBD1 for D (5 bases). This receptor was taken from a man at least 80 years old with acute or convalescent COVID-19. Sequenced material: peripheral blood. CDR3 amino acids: CASSVQGSGNTIYF. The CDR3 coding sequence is TGTGCCAGCAGCGTCCAGGGATCTGGAAACACCATATATTTT.